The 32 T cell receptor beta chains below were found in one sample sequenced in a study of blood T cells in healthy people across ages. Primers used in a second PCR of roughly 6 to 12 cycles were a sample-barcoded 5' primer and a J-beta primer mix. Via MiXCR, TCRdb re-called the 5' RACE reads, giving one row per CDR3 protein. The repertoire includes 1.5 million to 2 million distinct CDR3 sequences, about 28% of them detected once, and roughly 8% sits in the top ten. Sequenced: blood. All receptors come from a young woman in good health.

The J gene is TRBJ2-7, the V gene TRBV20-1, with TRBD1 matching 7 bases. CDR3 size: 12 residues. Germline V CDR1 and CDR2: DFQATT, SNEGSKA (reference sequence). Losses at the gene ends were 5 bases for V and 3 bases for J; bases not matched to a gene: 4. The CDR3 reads CSAQQGIYEQYF. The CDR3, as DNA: TGCAGTGCTCAACAGGGGATCTACGAGCAGTACTTC.

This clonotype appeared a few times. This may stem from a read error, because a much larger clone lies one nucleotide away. CDR3 DNA: TGCAGTGCTAGAGATAGGACAGCGGGGGACTACAATGAGCAGTACTTC. Translated: CSARDRTAGDYNEQYF. This rearrangement joins TRBV20-1 to TRBJ2-5, with 8 bases identical to TRBD2. V shed 0 bases and J 11 bases; nucleotides not matched to a gene: 17. The germline gives CDR1 DFQATT, CDR2 SNEGSKA (reference sequence). The CDR3 totals 16 residues.

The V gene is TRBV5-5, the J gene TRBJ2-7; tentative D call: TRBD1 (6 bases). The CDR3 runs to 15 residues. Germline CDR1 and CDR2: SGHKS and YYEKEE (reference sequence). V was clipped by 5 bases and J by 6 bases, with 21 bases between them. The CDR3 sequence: CASRLRWGPWGEQYF. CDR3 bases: TGTGCCAGCAGGTTACGATGGGGGCCCTGGGGCGAGCAGTACTTC.

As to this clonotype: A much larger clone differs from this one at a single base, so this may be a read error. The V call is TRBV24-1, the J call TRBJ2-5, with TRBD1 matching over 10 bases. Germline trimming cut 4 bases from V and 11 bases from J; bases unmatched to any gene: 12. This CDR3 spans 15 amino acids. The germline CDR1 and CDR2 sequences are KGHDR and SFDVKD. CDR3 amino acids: CATSDSGTGVYGQYF. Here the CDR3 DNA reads TGTGCCACCAGTGACTCCGGGACAGGGGTCTACGGGCAGTACTTC.

CDR3 nucleotides: TGCAGTGCTCAGGGTGGCGCTGCGGGCAACACCGGGGCGCAGTATTTT. This codes for CSAQGGAAGNTGAQYF. This chain uses TRBV20-1 with TRBJ2-3, with D perhaps being TRBD1 or TRBD2 (5 bases each). The CDR3 covers 16 residues. Germline loops: CDR1 DFQATT, CDR2 SNEGSKA (reference sequence). V was shortened by 5 bases and J by 10 bases, with 28 bases between the two germline ends.

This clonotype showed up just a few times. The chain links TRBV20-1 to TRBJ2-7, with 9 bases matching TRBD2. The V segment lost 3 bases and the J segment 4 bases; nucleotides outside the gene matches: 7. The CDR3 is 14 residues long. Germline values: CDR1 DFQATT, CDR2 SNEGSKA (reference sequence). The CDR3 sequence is CSASGGGRGYEQYF. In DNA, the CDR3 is TGCAGTGCTAGCGGTGGCGGGAGGGGATACGAGCAGTACTTC.

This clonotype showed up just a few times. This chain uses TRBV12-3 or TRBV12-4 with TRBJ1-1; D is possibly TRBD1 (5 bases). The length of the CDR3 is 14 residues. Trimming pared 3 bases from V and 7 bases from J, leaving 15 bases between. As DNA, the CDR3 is TGTGCCAGCAGTTTTTCAGGGAAGGAGGGTGAAGCTTTCTTT. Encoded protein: CASSFSGKEGEAFF.

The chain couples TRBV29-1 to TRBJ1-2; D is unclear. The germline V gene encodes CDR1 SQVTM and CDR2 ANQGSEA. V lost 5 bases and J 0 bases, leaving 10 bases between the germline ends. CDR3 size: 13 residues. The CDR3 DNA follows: TGCAGCGTTTCAATCGGAGCTAACTATGGCTACACCTTC. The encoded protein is CSVSIGANYGYTF.

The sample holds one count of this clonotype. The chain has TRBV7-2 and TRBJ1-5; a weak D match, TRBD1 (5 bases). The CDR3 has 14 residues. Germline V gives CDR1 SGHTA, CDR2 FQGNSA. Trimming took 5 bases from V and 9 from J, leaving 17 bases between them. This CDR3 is CASSQRDGPGPQHF. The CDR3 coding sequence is TGTGCCAGCAGCCAGCGGGACGGCCCAGGGCCCCAGCATTTT.

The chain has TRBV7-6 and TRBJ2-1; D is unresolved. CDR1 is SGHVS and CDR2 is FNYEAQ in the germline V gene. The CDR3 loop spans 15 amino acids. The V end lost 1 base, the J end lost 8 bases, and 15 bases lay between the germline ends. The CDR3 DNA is TGTGCCAGCAGCTTAGAGGGATCTAGATCGGATGAGCAGTTCTTC. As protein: CASSLEGSRSDEQFF. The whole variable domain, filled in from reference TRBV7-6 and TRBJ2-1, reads GAGVSQSPRYKVTKRGQDVALRCDPISGHVSLYWYRQALGQGPEFLTYFNYEAQQDKSGLPNDRFSAERPEGSISTLTIQRTEQRDSAMYRCASSLEGSRSDEQFFGPGTRLTVL.

The CDR3 sequence: CASNIGTLNTEKLFF. Written as DNA, the CDR3 is TGTGCCAGCAACATCGGGACACTGAATACTGAAAAACTGTTTTTT. The chain is built from TRBV6-6 and TRBJ1-4; D is perhaps TRBD1 (6 bases). Per germline, CDR1 MNHNY and CDR2 SVGAGI (reference sequence). CDR3 size: 15 residues. Trimming took off 7 bases at V and 7 bases at J, with 19 bases between the two ends.

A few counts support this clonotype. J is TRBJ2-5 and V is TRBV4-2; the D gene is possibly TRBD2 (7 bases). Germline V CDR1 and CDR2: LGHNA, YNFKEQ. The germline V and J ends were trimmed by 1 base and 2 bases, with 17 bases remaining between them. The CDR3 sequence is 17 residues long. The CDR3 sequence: CASSQVTVAGAQETQYF. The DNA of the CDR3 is TGTGCCAGCAGCCAAGTCACGGTTGCGGGGGCGCAAGAGACCCAGTACTTC.

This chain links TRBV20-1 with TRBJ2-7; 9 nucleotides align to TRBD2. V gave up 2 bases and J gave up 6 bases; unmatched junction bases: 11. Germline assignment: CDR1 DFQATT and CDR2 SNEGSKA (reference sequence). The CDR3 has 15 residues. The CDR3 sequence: CSARLPFSGRFEQYF. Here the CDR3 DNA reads TGCAGTGCTAGACTCCCTTTCAGCGGGAGGTTCGAGCAGTACTTC.

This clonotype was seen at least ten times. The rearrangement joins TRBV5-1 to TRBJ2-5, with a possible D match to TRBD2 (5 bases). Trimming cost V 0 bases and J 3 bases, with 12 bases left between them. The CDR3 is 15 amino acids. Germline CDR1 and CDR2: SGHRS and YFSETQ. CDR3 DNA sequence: TGCGCCAGCAGCTTGGCGCCGGGGTCCGAAGAGACCCAGTACTTC. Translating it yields CASSLAPGSEETQYF.

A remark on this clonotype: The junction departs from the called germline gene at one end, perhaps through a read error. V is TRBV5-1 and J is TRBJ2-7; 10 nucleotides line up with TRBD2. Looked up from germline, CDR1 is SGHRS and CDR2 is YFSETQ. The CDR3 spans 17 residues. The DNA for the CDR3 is TGCGCCAGTAGCTTGGGCCAGCTAGCGGGGGCCCCCTACGAGCAGTACTTC. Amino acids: CASSLGQLAGAPYEQYF.

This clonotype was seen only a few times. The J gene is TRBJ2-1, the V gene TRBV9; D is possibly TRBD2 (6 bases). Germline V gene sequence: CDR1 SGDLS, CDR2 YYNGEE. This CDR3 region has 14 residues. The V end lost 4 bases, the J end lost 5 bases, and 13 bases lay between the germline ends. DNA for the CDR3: TGTGCCAGCAGCCCGCGGGACTGGGACAATGAGCAGTTCTTC. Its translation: CASSPRDWDNEQFF.

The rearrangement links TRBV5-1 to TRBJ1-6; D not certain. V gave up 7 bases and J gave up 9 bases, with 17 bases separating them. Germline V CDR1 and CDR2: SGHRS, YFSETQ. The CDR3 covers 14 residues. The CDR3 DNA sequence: TGCGCCAGCTCGGACGTACGGGGAACTTCACCCCTCCACTTT. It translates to CASSDVRGTSPLHF. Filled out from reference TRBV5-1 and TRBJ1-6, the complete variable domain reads KAGVTQTPRYLIKTRGQQVTLSCSPISGHRSVSWYQQTPGQGLQFLFEYFSETQRNKGNFPGRFSGRQFSNSRSEMNVSTLELGDSALYLCASSDVRGTSPLHFGNGTRLTVT.

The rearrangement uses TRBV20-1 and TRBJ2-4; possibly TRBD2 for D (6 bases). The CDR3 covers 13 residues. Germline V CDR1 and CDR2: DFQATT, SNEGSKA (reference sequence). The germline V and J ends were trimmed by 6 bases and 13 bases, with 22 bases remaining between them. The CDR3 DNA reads TGCAGTGCGGCCCTTGCGGGGCACAATGAGCAGTACTTC. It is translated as CSAALAGHNEQYF.

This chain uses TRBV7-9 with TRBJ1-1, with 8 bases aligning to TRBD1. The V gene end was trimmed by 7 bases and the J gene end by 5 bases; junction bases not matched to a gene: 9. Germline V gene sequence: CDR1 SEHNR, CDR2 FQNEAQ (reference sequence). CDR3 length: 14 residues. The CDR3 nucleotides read TGTGCCAGCATCACAGGGGGAGGGAGAACTGAAGCTTTCTTT. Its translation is CASITGGGRTEAFF. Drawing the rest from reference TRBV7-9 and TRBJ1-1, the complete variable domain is DTGVSQNPRHKITKRGQNVTFRCDPISEHNRLYWYRQTLGQGPEFLTYFQNEAQLEKSRLLSDRFSAERPKGSFSTLEIQRTEQGDSAMYLCASITGGGRTEAFFGQGTRLTVV.

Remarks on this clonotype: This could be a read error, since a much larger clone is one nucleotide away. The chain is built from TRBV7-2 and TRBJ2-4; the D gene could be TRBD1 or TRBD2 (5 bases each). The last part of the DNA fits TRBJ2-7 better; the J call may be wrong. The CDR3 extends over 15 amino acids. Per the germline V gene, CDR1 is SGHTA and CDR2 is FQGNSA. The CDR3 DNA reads TGTGCCAACAGCTTAGAGGGGAGCAGGAGGAACGAGCAGTACTTC. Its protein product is CANSLEGSRRNEQYF.

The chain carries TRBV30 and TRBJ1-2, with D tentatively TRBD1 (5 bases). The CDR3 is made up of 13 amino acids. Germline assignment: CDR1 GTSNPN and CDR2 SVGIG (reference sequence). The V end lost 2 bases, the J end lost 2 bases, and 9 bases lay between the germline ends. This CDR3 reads CAWSPTDNYGYTF. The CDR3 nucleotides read TGTGCCTGGAGTCCGACAGACAACTATGGCTACACCTTC.

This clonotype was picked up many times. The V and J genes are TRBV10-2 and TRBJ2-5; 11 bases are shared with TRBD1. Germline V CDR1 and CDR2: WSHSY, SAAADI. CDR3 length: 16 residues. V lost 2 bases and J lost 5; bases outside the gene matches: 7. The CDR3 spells CASSESRDRGMETQYF. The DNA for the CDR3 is TGCGCCAGCAGTGAGAGCCGGGACAGGGGGATGGAGACCCAGTACTTC.

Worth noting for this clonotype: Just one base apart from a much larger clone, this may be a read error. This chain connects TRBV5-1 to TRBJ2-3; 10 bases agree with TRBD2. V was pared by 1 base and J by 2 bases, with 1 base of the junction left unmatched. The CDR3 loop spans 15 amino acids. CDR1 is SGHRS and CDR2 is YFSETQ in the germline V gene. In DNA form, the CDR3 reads TGCGCCAGCAGCTTGACTAGCGGGAACACAGATACGCAGTATTTT. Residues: CASSLTSGNTDTQYF. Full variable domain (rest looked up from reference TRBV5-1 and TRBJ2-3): KAGVTQTPRYLIKTRGQQVTLSCSPISGHRSVSWYQQTPGQGLQFLFEYFSETQRNKGNFPGRFSGRQFSNSRSEMNVSTLELGDSALYLCASSLTSGNTDTQYFGPGTRLTVL.

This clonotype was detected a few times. CDR3 in amino acids: CASSLGSRDSNQPQHF. CDR3 DNA: TGCGCCAGCAGCTTGGGAAGCAGGGATAGCAATCAGCCCCAGCATTTT. The chain couples TRBV5-1 to TRBJ1-5, with D possibly matching TRBD1 (5 bases). Germline V gene sequence: CDR1 SGHRS, CDR2 YFSETQ. V shed 0 bases and J shed 0 bases, with 10 bases lying between them. The CDR3 has 16 amino acids.

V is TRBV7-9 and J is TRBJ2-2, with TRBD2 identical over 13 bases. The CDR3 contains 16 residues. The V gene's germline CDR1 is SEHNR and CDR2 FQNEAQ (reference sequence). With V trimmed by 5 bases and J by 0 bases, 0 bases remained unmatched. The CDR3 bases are TGTGCCAGCAGCGGGACTAGCGGGGCGAACACCGGGGAGCTGTTTTTT. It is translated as CASSGTSGANTGELFF.

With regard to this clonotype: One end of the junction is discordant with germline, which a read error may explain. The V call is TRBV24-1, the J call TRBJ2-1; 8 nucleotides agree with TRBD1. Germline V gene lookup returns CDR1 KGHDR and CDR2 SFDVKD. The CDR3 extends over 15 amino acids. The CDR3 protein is CAASDPGQGTNEQFF. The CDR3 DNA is TGTGCCGCCAGTGACCCCGGACAGGGTACAAATGAGCAGTTCTTC.

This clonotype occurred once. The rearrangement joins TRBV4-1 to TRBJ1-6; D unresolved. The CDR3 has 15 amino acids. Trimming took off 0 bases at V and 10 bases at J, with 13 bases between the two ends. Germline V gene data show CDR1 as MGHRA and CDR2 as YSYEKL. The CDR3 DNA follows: TGCGCCAGCAGCCAAGATCGGGGAAGTCAATCACCCCTCCACTTT. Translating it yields CASSQDRGSQSPLHF.

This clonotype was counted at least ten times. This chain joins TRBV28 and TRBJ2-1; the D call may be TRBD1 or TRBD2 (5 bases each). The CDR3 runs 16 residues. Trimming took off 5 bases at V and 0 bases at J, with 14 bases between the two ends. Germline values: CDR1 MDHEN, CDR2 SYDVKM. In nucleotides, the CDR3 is TGTGCCAGCAGTCTAGGGACGCCGAGCTCCTACAATGAGCAGTTCTTC. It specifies CASSLGTPSSYNEQFF. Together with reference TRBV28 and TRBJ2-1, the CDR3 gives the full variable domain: DVKVTQSSRYLVKRTGEKVFLECVQDMDHENMFWYRQDPGLGLRLIYFSYDVKMKEKGDIPEGYSVSREKKERFSLILESASTNQTSMYLCASSLGTPSSYNEQFFGPGTRLTVL.

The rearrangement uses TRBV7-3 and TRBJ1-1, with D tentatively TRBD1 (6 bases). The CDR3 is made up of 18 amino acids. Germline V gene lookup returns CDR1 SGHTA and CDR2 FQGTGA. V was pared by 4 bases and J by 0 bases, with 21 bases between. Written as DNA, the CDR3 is TGTGCCAGCAGCTCCCAACCGGTCAGGGGAGACATGAACACTGAAGCTTTCTTT. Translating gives CASSSQPVRGDMNTEAFF. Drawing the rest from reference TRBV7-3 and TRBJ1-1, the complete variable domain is GAGVSQTPSNKVTEKGKYVELRCDPISGHTALYWYRQSLGQGPEFLIYFQGTGAADDSGLPNDRFFAVRPEGSVSTLKIQRTERGDSAVYLCASSSQPVRGDMNTEAFFGQGTRLTVV.

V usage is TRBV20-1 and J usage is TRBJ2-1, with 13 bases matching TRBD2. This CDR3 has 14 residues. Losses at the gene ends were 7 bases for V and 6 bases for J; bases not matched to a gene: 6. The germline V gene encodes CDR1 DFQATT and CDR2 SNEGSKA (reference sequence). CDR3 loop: CSGKGTSGINEQFF. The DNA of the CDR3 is TGCAGTGGAAAGGGGACTAGCGGGATCAATGAGCAGTTCTTC.

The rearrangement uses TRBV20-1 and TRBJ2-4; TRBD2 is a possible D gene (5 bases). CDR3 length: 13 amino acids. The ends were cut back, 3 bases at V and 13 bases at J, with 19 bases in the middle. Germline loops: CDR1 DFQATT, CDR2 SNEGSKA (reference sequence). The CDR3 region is CSASGTRVGVQYF. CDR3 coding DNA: TGCAGTGCTAGCGGTACTAGAGTTGGGGTCCAGTACTTC.

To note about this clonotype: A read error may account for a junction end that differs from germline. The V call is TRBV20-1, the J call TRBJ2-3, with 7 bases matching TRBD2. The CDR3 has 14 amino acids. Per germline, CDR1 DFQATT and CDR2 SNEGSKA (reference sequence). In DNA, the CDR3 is TGCAGTGCTAGACGGCGGGAGCTCGGAGATGCGCAGTATTTT. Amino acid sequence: CSARRRELGDAQYF.